Listed here is a single TCR beta chain. No antigen is known for it. The V end lost 0 bases, the J end lost 3 bases, and 3 bases lay between the germline ends. Germline CDR1 reads MNHNS; CDR2 reads SASEGT. The CDR3 is 12 residues long. The data stem from a study of T cell repertoires in cytomegalovirus infection. In TCRdb, the reads were re-called with MiXCR into one record per CDR3 protein. The sample carries fewer than 1,000,000 distinct CDR3 sequences, around 29% recorded once. Sample: cultured CD8+ T cells from PBMCs, taken from culture after CMV antigen stimulation. The gene calls are TRBV6-1 and TRBJ2-7; no firm D call. The TCR originated in a human donor in good health (CMV status not recorded). Some clones in this sample may be carry-over from other donors' samples. CDR3 sequence: CASSEAHYEQYV. The DNA for the CDR3 is TGTGCCAGCAGTGAAGCCCACTACGAGCAGTACGTC.